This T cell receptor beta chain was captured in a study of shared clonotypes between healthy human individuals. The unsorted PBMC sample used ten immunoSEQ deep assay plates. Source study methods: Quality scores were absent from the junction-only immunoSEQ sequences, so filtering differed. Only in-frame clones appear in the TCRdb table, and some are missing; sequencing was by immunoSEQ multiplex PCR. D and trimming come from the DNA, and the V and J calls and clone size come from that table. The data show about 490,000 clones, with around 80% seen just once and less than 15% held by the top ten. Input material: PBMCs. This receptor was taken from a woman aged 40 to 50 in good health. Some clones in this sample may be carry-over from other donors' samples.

CDR3 nucleotide sequence: TGTGCCAGCAGCCCCGGACTAGCCCGCTCCTACGAGCAGTACTTC. It codes for CASSPGLARSYEQYF. This rearrangement joins TRBV5-4 to TRBJ2-7, with 8 bases aligning to TRBD2. CDR1 SGHNT and CDR2 YYREEE come from the germline V gene (reference sequence). The length of the CDR3 is 15 residues. V trimming: 4 bases; J trimming: 0 bases; junction bases outside the gene matches: 6.